These 26 T cell receptor beta chains originate from one sample sequenced in a study of shared clonotypes between healthy human individuals. Assay used: immunoSEQ multiplex PCR; TCRdb lists only in-frame clones, some missing. The profile shows a few hundred thousand clones, around 96% of them singletons. Sequencing was carried out using memory CD8+ T cells sorted from blood. Described subset: CD45RO+ cells pooled with CCR7-negative TemRA cells. These receptors came from a man aged 25 to 40 in good health.

The chain couples TRBV4-2 to TRBJ2-4; 8 nucleotides match TRBD2. This CDR3 is built from 19 residues. The germline V gene has CDR1 LGHNA and CDR2 YNFKEQ. The V and J ends lost 0 bases and 0 bases, in that order; junction bases with no gene match: 10. The CDR3 spells CASSQEHSSGSLAKNIQYF. In DNA, the CDR3 is TGTGCCAGCAGCCAAGAACATTCTAGCGGGTCCCTAGCCAAAAACATTCAGTACTTC.

The chain links TRBV5-4 to TRBJ1-1, with 11 bases that match TRBD1. V shed 4 bases, J shed 7 bases, and the junction held 15 bases outside the gene matches. Germline V CDR1 and CDR2: SGHNT, YYREEE (reference sequence). The CDR3 sequence is 17 residues long. The CDR3, as DNA: TGTGCCAGCAGCCCGCTTGGACAGGGGGCGCACGCGGTTGAAGCTTTCTTT. It yields the protein CASSPLGQGAHAVEAFF.

The chain combines TRBV5-4 with TRBJ2-1; D might be TRBD1 (6 bases). V lost 4 bases, J lost 7 bases, and 18 bases lay in between. Germline V gene lookup returns CDR1 SGHNT and CDR2 YYREEE (reference sequence). The CDR3 is made up of 15 amino acids. The CDR3 loop reads CASSTRPGESNEQFF. CDR3 coding DNA: TGTGCCAGCAGCACACGCCCAGGGGAATCGAATGAGCAGTTCTTC.

The rearrangement links TRBV28 to TRBJ1-1, with D uncertain. Germline assignment: CDR1 MDHEN and CDR2 SYDVKM. V gave up 7 bases and J gave up 8 bases, with 11 bases separating them. The CDR3 has 11 amino acids. The CDR3 loop reads CASTSVGEAFF. CDR3 sequence (DNA): TGTGCCAGCACCTCTGTGGGGGAAGCTTTCTTT.

This chain uses TRBV6-5 with TRBJ2-5, with 7 bases lining up with TRBD2. Per germline, CDR1 MNHEY and CDR2 SVGAGI. The V gene end was trimmed by 2 bases and the J gene end by 5 bases; junction bases not matched to a gene: 8. The length of the CDR3 is 15 residues. The CDR3 DNA follows: TGTGCCAGCAGTTACGGAAAGCGGGGTAGGGAGACCCAGTACTTC. Protein: CASSYGKRGRETQYF.

V usage is TRBV5-1 and J usage is TRBJ2-1; 9 nucleotides align to TRBD2. The trim removed 1 base at V and 8 bases at J, leaving 10 bases unmatched. The V gene's germline CDR1 is SGHRS and CDR2 YFSETQ. The CDR3 contains 16 residues. DNA of the CDR3: TGCGCCAGCAGCTTGCCAGCTATAGCGGGAGCCTATGAGCAGTTCTTC. Translated: CASSLPAIAGAYEQFF.

The chain combines TRBV29-1 with TRBJ1-2; the D is unclear. The V gene lost 3 bases and the J gene lost 3 bases, with 8 bases spanning the gap. Germline assignment: CDR1 SQVTM and CDR2 ANQGSEA. The CDR3 totals 12 residues. CDR3: CSVEVRYYGYTF. CDR3 in DNA: TGCAGCGTTGAGGTCAGATACTATGGCTACACCTTC.

The chain has TRBV4-1 and TRBJ2-1; D is uncertain. CDR3 length: 14 amino acids. V was cut by 4 bases and J by 5 bases, with 12 bases left in between. Germline V gene sequence: CDR1 MGHRA, CDR2 YSYEKL. This CDR3 is CASSLNTLNNEQFF. In nucleotides, the CDR3 is TGCGCCAGCAGCCTGAACACACTAAACAATGAGCAGTTCTTC.

This rearrangement joins TRBV7-8 to TRBJ2-5; D unclear. The CDR3 contains 12 residues. The ends were cut back, 2 bases at V and 4 bases at J, with 5 bases in the middle. Per germline, CDR1 SGHVS and CDR2 FQNEAQ. CDR3 DNA sequence: TGTGCCAGCAGCTTACGGCGAGAGACCCAGTACTTC. Translating it yields CASSLRRETQYF.

The V gene is TRBV5-1, the J gene TRBJ2-6; D perhaps matches TRBD1 (5 bases). The V gene's germline CDR1 is SGHRS and CDR2 YFSETQ. V gave up 2 bases and J gave up 4 bases, with 10 bases separating them. The CDR3 is 15 residues long. CDR3 sequence: CASSFREVGANVLTF. The CDR3 bases are TGCGCCAGCAGCTTCAGGGAAGTGGGGGCCAACGTCCTGACTTTC.

V gene TRBV15 combines with J gene TRBJ2-7; D remains unclear. V was pared by 0 bases and J by 3 bases, with 6 bases between. Germline CDR1 and CDR2: LNHNV and YYDKDF (reference sequence). This CDR3 spans 13 amino acids. In nucleotides, the CDR3 is TGTGCCACCAGCAGAGATCCCCGCTACGAGCAGTACTTC. Its translation is CATSRDPRYEQYF.

This clone was observed once. The V gene is TRBV30, the J gene TRBJ2-7; 12 bases fit TRBD2. Trimming removed 0 bases from V and 4 bases from J; junction bases left unmatched: 4. Per germline, CDR1 GTSNPN and CDR2 SVGIG (reference sequence). The CDR3 extends over 15 amino acids. The DNA for the CDR3 is TGTGCCTGGAGTGTACGACTAGCGGGAGTATACGAGCAGTACTTC. Its protein is CAWSVRLAGVYEQYF. The entire variable domain, with the rest obtained from reference TRBV30 and TRBJ2-7, is as follows: SQTIHQWPATLVQPVGSPLSLECTVEGTSNPNLYWYRQAAGRGLQLLFYSVGIGQISSEVPQNLSASRPQDRQFILSSKKLLLSDSGFYLCAWSVRLAGVYEQYFGPGTRLTVT.

This chain uses TRBV20-1 with TRBJ1-1; D remains unclear. The CDR3 extends over 11 amino acids. V shed 6 bases and J shed 5 bases, with 10 bases lying between them. Germline V gives CDR1 DFQATT, CDR2 SNEGSKA (reference sequence). CDR3 sequence: CSAPRPTEAFF. DNA of the CDR3: TGCAGTGCCCCCCGGCCGACTGAAGCTTTCTTT.

V gene TRBV25-1 combines with J gene TRBJ1-3, with 9 positions matching TRBD1. The CDR3 extends over 14 amino acids. Trimming removed 6 bases from V and 4 bases from J; junction bases left unmatched: 4. CDR1 and CDR2 from the germline V gene are MGHDK and SYGVNS. In DNA form, the CDR3 reads TGTGCCAGCAGCCGACAGGGGGGAGGAAACACCATATATTTT. Translated, it gives CASSRQGGGNTIYF. Full variable domain (outside the CDR3, taken from reference TRBV25-1 and TRBJ1-3): EADIYQTPRYLVIGTGKKITLECSQTMGHDKMYWYQQDPGMELHLIHYSYGVNSTEKGDLSSESTVSRIRTEHFPLTLESARPSHTSQYLCASSRQGGGNTIYFGEGSWLTVV.

This chain uses TRBV30 with TRBJ1-3; 10 nucleotides line up with TRBD1. The germline CDR1 and CDR2 sequences are GTSNPN and SVGIG (reference sequence). The V segment lost 1 base and the J segment 5 bases; nucleotides outside the gene matches: 11. The length of the CDR3 is 17 residues. The CDR3 is CAWSEKGGQGVRNTIYF. As DNA, the CDR3 is TGTGCCTGGAGTGAAAAGGGAGGACAGGGGGTTCGAAACACCATATATTTT.

This clone occurred once. V and J are TRBV7-9 and TRBJ2-5; D gene uncertain. The CDR3 totals 12 residues. Germline V CDR1 and CDR2: SEHNR, FQNEAQ (reference sequence). Trimming removed 2 bases from V and 4 bases from J, with 5 bases in between. The CDR3 DNA sequence: TGTGCCAGCAGCTTATCGGTAGAGACCCAGTACTTC. It encodes CASSLSVETQYF.

The table lists this clone with a count of one. Other DNA sequences in the sample encode the same CDR3. The rearrangement links TRBV28 to TRBJ1-1; tentative D call: TRBD1 (5 bases). There are 12 residues in the CDR3. Trimming shortened V by 9 bases and J by 1 base, and 9 bases separated the two germline ends. The germline gives CDR1 MDHEN, CDR2 SYDVKM. The CDR3 spells CASRTQNTEAFF. As DNA, the CDR3 is TGTGCCAGTCGGACACAGAACACTGAAGCTTTCTTT.

About this clone itself: The sample contains more than one DNA sequence encoding this CDR3. J is TRBJ1-1 and V is TRBV7-9, with a weak D call TRBD1 (5 bases). Germline loops: CDR1 SEHNR, CDR2 FQNEAQ (reference sequence). The V and J ends lost 5 bases and 1 base respectively, with 5 bases between them. This CDR3 has 12 residues. The CDR3 DNA follows: TGTGCCAGCAGCACAGGGAACACTGAAGCTTTCTTT. It translates to CASSTGNTEAFF.

This clone was observed a single time. The chain joins TRBV19 to TRBJ2-2; 9 bases map to TRBD1. CDR3 length equals 14 residues. Germline lookup yields CDR1 LNHDA and CDR2 SQIVND (reference sequence). After removal of 5 bases from V and 5 bases from J, the junction contained 3 bases not matched to a gene. CDR3 region: CASSGTGRTGELFF. The CDR3 region has the DNA TGTGCCAGTAGTGGGACAGGGAGGACCGGGGAGCTGTTTTTT.

The chain recombines TRBV7-2 with TRBJ2-7; D might be TRBD2 (6 bases). Germline CDR1 SGHTA, CDR2 FQGNSA. There are 16 residues in the CDR3. V lost 2 bases, J lost 4 bases, and 18 bases lay in between. The CDR3 DNA is TGTGCCAGCAGCTTAACTCTAGCGCTGTCCCCTTACGAGCAGTACTTC. Amino acids: CASSLTLALSPYEQYF.

This sequence joins TRBV30 and TRBJ1-5, with D hard to call. The germline V and J ends were trimmed by 0 bases and 0 bases, with 3 bases remaining between them. The germline gives CDR1 GTSNPN, CDR2 SVGIG (reference sequence). The CDR3 is 13 residues long. CDR3: CAWSVFSNQPQHF. The CDR3 nucleotides are TGTGCCTGGAGTGTATTTAGCAATCAGCCCCAGCATTTT.

The CDR3 region is CAIRPGTGEANEQFF. The CDR3 nucleotides are TGTGCCATCAGGCCCGGGACAGGGGAGGCCAATGAGCAGTTCTTC. The rearrangement joins TRBV10-3 to TRBJ2-1, with TRBD1 matching 10 bases. Per germline, CDR1 ENHRY and CDR2 SYGVKD. V was clipped by 6 bases and J by 6 bases; unmatched bases: 8. The CDR3 extends over 15 amino acids.

The chain combines TRBV5-6 with TRBJ2-2; TRBD2 matches 7 bases. Germline values: CDR1 SGHDT, CDR2 YYEEEE. The V gene end was trimmed by 4 bases and the J gene end by 5 bases; junction bases not matched to a gene: 2. The CDR3 covers 13 residues. The CDR3 here is CASSPGGTGELFF. The CDR3 nucleotides are TGTGCCAGCAGCCCGGGGGGAACCGGGGAGCTGTTTTTT.

The CDR3: CASSETLDTQYF. The CDR3, as DNA: TGTGCCAGCAGTGAAACCCTTGATACGCAGTATTTT. The chain is built from TRBV6-1 and TRBJ2-3; D not resolved. Looked up from germline, CDR1 is MNHNS and CDR2 is SASEGT. CDR3 length: 12 residues. Trimming pared 2 bases from V and 6 bases from J, leaving 6 bases between.

The chain has TRBV11-2 and TRBJ2-3; 12 positions agree with TRBD2. This CDR3 region has 15 residues. With 3 bases clipped from V and 4 bases from J, the junction kept 2 bases outside the gene matches. Germline V gene data show CDR1 as SGHAT and CDR2 as FQNNGV. The CDR3 loop reads CASSLLAGGADTQYF. CDR3 DNA sequence: TGTGCCAGCAGCTTGCTAGCGGGAGGGGCAGATACGCAGTATTTT.

The V and J genes are TRBV5-3 and TRBJ1-1; TRBD1 aligns across 9 bases. TRBV5-3 is sorted into the ORF group, with uncertain function. This CDR3 is 15 amino acids long. Germline trimming cut 4 bases from V and 4 bases from J; bases unmatched to any gene: 8. The CDR3 loop is CARSARQGEGTEAFF. CDR3 nucleotide sequence: TGTGCCAGAAGCGCCAGACAGGGGGAAGGCACTGAAGCTTTCTTT.